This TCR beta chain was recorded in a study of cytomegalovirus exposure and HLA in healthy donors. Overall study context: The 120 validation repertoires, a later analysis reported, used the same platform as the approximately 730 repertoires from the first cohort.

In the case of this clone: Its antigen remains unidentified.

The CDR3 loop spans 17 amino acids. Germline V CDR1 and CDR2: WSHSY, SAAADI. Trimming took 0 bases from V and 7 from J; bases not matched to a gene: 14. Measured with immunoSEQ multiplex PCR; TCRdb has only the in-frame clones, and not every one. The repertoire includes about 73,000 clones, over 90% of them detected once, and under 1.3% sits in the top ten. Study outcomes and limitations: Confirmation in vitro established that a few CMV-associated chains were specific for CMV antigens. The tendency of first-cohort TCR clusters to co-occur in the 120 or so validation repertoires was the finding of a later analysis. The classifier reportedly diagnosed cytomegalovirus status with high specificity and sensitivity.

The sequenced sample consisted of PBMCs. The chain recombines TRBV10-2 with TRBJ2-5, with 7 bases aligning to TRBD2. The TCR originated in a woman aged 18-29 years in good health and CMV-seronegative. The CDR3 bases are TGCGCCAGCAGTGAGTCGAACCCACTCACTAGCGTTGTGACCCAGTACTTC. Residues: CASSESNPLTSVVTQYF.